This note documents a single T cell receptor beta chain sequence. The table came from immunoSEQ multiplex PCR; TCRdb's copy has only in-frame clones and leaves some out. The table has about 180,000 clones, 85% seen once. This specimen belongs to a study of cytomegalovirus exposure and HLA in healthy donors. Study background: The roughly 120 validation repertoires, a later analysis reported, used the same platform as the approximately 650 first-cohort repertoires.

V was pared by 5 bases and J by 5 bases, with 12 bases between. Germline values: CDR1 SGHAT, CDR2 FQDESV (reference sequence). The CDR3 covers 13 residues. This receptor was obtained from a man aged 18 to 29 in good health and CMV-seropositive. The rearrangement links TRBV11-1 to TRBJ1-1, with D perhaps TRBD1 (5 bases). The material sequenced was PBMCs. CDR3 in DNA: TGTGCCAGCAGCCCGTCAGGGCGGACTGAAGCTTTCTTT. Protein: CASSPSGRTEAFF.